This T cell receptor (beta chain) appears in the sequencing data of a study of T cells in Graves' hyperthyroidism and ophthalmopathy. Amplified TCR beta CDR3 regions derived from RNA transcripts. HTBI primers were employed in a first-round RT-PCR of the TCR CDR3. TCRdb processed the multiplex PCR reads anew with MiXCR; each CDR3 protein has one entry. This table holds a few hundred thousand distinct CDR3 sequences, around 20% found once. The table lists this clonotype with many counts. The ends were cut back, 1 base at V and 2 bases at J, with 9 bases in the middle. The CDR3 loop spans 14 amino acids. Per germline, CDR1 SGHDN and CDR2 FVKESK.

The chain couples TRBV14 to TRBJ2-7; D unclear. The origin of this receptor is a man aged 45 to 65 with Graves' ophthalmopathy. What was sequenced was blood. As DNA, the CDR3 is TGTGCCAGCAGCCAAGCAGCAGGAGCCTACGAGCAGTACTTC. As protein: CASSQAAGAYEQYF.